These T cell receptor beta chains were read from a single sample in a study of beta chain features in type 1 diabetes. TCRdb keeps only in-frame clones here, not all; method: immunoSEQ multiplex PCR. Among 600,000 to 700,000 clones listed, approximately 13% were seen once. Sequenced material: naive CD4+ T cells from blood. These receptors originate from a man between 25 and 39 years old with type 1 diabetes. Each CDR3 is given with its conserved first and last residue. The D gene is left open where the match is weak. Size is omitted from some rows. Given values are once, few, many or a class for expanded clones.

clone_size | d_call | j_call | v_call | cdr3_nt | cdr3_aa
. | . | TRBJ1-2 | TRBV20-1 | TGCAGTGCTAGCCAAACAAGTAGCTACACCTTC | CSASQTSSYTF
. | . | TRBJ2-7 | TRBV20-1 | TGCAGTTGCGGGCAGGCGGGCGAGCAGTACTTC | CSCGQAGEQYF
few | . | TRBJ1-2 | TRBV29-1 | TGCAGCGTTTCCGGACAGAGCTATGGCTACACCTTC | CSVSGQSYGYTF
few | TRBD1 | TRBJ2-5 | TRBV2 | TGTGCCAGCAGTGACACAGGGGTGGCAGAGACCCAGTACTTC | CASSDTGVAETQYF
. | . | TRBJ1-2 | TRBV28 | TGTGCCAGCAGTTTAGGAAACTATGGCTACACCTTC | CASSLGNYGYTF
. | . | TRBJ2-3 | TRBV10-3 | TGTGCCATCAGCCCCGGGACCCCGCGGGGCACAGATACGCAGTATTTT | CAISPGTPRGTDTQYF
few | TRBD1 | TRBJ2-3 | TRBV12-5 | TGTGCTAGTGCCCCAGGACAGGGCCACACAGATACGCAGTATTTT | CASAPGQGHTDTQYF
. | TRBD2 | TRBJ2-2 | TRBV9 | TGTGCCAGCAGCCTTCGGACTAGCGGGGAGGGTACGAACACCGGGGAGCTGTTTTTT | CASSLRTSGEGTNTGELFF
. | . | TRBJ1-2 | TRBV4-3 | TGCGCCAGCAGCCTTCGCACAGGGTTGGACTATGGCTACACCTTC | CASSLRTGLDYGYTF
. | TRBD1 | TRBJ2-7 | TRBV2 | TGTGCCAGCAGAAGGTTGAGGACAGGGGAGGGTAACGAGCAGTACTTC | CASRRLRTGEGNEQYF
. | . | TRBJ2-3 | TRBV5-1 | TGCGCCAGCAGCTTCGGACAGGGAGGGGATACGCAGTATTTT | CASSFGQGGDTQYF
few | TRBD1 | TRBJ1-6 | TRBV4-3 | TGCGCCAGCAGCCCGGACGGGGACAGGGGATCCTATAATTCACCCCTCCACTTT | CASSPDGDRGSYNSPLHF
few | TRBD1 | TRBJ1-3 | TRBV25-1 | TGTGCCAGCAGTGAGACAGGGAGAGGAAACACCATATATTTT | CASSETGRGNTIYF
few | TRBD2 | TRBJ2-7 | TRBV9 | TGTGCCAGCAGCGCAACTAGCGGGGGCTACGAGCAGTACTTC | CASSATSGGYEQYF
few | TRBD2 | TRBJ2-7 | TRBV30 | TGTGCCCGGGAGGGGAGCTCCTACGAGCAGTACTTC | CAREGSSYEQYF
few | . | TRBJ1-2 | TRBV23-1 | TGCGCCAGCAGTCAATTTACGGGGGCCGGCTACACCTTC | CASSQFTGAGYTF
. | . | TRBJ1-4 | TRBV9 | TGTGCCAGCAGTACAGACATAGGTTTAGAAAAACTGTTTTTT | CASSTDIGLEKLFF
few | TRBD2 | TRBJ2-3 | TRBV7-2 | TGTGCCAGCAGCTCCGCTCAGCGGGGGGGCAAAGGAGATACGCAGTATTTT | CASSSAQRGGKGDTQYF
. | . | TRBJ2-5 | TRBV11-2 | TGTGCCAGCAGCCCCGTCCTGCGGGCCCAGTACTTC | CASSPVLRAQYF
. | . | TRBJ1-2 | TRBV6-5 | TGTGCCAGCAGAATGGACAGTAACTATGGCTACACCTTC | CASRMDSNYGYTF
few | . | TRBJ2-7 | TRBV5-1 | TGCGCCAGCAGCTTGGATGTGACCGACCGATCCTACGAGCAGTACTTC | CASSLDVTDRSYEQYF
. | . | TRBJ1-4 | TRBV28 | TGTGCCAGCAGGGGTAATGAAAAACTGTTTTTT | CASRGNEKLFF
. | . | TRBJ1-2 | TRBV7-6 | TGTGCCAGCAGCTTAGAGGGGGGCTATGGCTACACCTTC | CASSLEGGYGYTF
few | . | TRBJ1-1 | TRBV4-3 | TGCGCCAGCAGCCAGGTCCCCGGGGGCGCGACTGAAGCTTTCTTT | CASSQVPGGATEAFF
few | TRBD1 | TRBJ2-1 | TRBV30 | TGTGCCTGGAGCCCGGACAGGTACAATGAGCAGTTCTTC | CAWSPDRYNEQFF
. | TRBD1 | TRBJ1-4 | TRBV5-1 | TGCGCCAGCAGCTTGACAGGGGATGATGAAAAACTGTTTTTT | CASSLTGDDEKLFF
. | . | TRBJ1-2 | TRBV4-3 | TGCGCCAGCAGCCAACAGGAAGCCAACTATGGCTACACCTTC | CASSQQEANYGYTF
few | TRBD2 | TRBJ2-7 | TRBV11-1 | TGTGCCAGCAGGGGGCTAGCGGACTACGAGCAGTACTTC | CASRGLADYEQYF
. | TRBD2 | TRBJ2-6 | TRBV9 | TGTGCCAGCACCCCCCGGGGGGGGGAACCCCCCGGGGCCAACGTCCTGACTTTC | CASTPRGGEPPGANVLTF
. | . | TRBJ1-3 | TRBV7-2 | TGTGCCAGCAGCCAGGGAAACACCATATATTTT | CASSQGNTIYF
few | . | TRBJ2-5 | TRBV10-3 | TGTGCCATCAGTCCCTCCGGATTAAATCAAGAGACCCAGTACTTC | CAISPSGLNQETQYF
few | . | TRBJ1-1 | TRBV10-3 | TGTGCCATCAGCTCATCTTCTGGCGAACGCGCTGAAGCTTTCTTT | CAISSSSGERAEAFF
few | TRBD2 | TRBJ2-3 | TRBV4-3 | TGCGCCAGCAGCCAAGATCTGGGGGGAGGGCTCACGAGACTAGATACGCAGTATTTT | CASSQDLGGGLTRLDTQYF
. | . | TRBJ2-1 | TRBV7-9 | TGTGCCAGCAGCTTAGCCAGCTACAATGAGCAGTTCTTC | CASSLASYNEQFF
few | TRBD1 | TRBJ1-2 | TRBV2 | TGTGCCACGACACGGGACAGGGGGGCGGAGGGCTACACCTTC | CATTRDRGAEGYTF
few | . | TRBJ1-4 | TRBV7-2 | TGTGCCAGCAGCTTAGTTGCCGGCAGGTCTAATGAAAAACTGTTTTTT | CASSLVAGRSNEKLFF
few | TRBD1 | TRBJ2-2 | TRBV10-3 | TGTGCCATCAGTGAGTCCTCAGGGGGCCCCGGGGAGCTGTTTTTT | CAISESSGGPGELFF
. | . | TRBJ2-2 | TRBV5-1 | TGCGCCAGCAGTTTCGCACAGCTGAACACCGGGGAGCTGTTTTTT | CASSFAQLNTGELFF
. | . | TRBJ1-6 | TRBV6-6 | TGTGCCAGCAGTGGACAGACTTCACCCCTCCACTTT | CASSGQTSPLHF
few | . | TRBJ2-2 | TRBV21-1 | TGTGCCAGCGAAGGCACCGGGGAGCTGTTTTTT | CASEGTGELFF
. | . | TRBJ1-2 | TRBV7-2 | TGTGCCAGCAGCACTCACCGGGAATCATATGGCTACACCTTC | CASSTHRESYGYTF
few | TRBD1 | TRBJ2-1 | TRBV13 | TGTGCCAGCAGCTTAAAGGACAGGCCACAATCCTTTCCCTACAATGAGCAGTTCTTC | CASSLKDRPQSFPYNEQFF
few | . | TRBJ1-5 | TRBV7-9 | TGTGCCAGCAGCGCCCCCGGGGCAGTAGGCCAGCATTTT | CASSAPGAVGQHF
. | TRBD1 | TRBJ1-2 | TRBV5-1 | TGCGCCAGCAGCTTGTCCCTTACCAGGGGGTATGGCTACACCTTC | CASSLSLTRGYGYTF
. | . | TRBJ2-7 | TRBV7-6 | TGTGCCAGCAGCACTAATGACGGCACCTACGAGCAGTACTTC | CASSTNDGTYEQYF
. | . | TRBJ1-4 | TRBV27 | TGTGCCAGCAGTCCCTCGGGGGACAATGAAAAACTGTTTTTT | CASSPSGDNEKLFF
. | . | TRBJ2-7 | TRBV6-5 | TGTGCCAGCAGTTACGGCGAGCAGTACTTC | CASSYGEQYF
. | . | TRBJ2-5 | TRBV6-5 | TGTGCCAGCAGTCAGCGCATTGGCCGGACGGAGACCCAGTACTTC | CASSQRIGRTETQYF
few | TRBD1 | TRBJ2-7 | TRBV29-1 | TGCAGCGTTAGGACAGGGACTGACTACGAGCAGTACTTC | CSVRTGTDYEQYF
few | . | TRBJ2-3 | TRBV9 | TGTGCCAGCACCTCGCGTGGTGGGGGCACAGATACGCAGTATTTT | CASTSRGGGTDTQYF
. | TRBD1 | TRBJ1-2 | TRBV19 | TGTGCCAGTAGTATCGGGACAGCTGGCTATGGCTACACCTTC | CASSIGTAGYGYTF
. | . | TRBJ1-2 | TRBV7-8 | TGTGCCAGCAGCCCAGACGTCGGGAGCCTTCCCTATGGCTACACCTTC | CASSPDVGSLPYGYTF
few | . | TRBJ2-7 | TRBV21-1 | TGTGCCACCCGGCGATCCGAGCAGTACTTC | CATRRSEQYF
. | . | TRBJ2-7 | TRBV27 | TGTGCCAGCAGTTTTCTAGGGGGGAGCTCCTACGAGCAGTACTTC | CASSFLGGSSYEQYF
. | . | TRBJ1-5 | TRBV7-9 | TGTGCCAGCAGCTTAGGGACGGTTTCTAATCAGCCCCAGCATTTT | CASSLGTVSNQPQHF
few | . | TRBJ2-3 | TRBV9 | TGTGCCAGCAGCGCCCAGATTGGGGCCACAGATACGCAGTATTTT | CASSAQIGATDTQYF
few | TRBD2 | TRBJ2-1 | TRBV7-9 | TGTGCCAGCAGCCCTGAGGCTAGCGGACACAATGAGCAGTTCTTC | CASSPEASGHNEQFF
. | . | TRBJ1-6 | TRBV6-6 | TGTGCCAGCAGCTATACTTTGGCACCCCTCCACTTT | CASSYTLAPLHF
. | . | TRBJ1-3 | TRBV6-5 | TGTGCCAGCAGTTACTCGACGGGGATCTCTGGAAACACCATATATTTT | CASSYSTGISGNTIYF
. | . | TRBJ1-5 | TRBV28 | TGTGCCAGCAGCCGGCCCGCAGGTAATCAGCCCCAGCATTTT | CASSRPAGNQPQHF